Listed here are 24 T cell receptor beta chains from one sample, sequenced in a study of OX40 agonist ivuxolimab in advanced cancers. Receptors were amplified or captured by the immunoSEQ multiplex PCR assay. This is the immuneACCESS table as TCRdb keeps it, with only in-frame sequences that have V and J called. A part of the clones is gone; compared with another copy, unresolved V genes explain less than half, and the rest is unexplained. The sample yields 35,000 to 45,000 clones; about 80% were counted once. Over 15% of the sample is held by the ten biggest clonotypes. The sequenced sample was CD4+ or CD8+ T cells sorted from blood, obtained in a trial of the OX40 agonist ivuxolimab. These receptors originate from an adult with an advanced solid tumor such as melanoma, head and neck, liver or kidney cancer.

The V and J genes are TRBV7-6 and TRBJ2-5; tentative D call: TRBD1 (5 bases). CDR3 length: 16 residues. Germline V gene lookup returns CDR1 SGHVS and CDR2 FNYEAQ. Trimming removed 1 base at V and 2 bases at J, with 14 bases between. CDR3: CASSLVIGQSQETQYF. CDR3 DNA sequence: TGTGCCAGCAGCTTAGTGATAGGACAATCGCAAGAGACCCAGTACTTC.

The rearrangement joins TRBV15 to TRBJ1-4, with D maybe TRBD1 (5 bases). The germline CDR1 and CDR2 sequences are LNHNV and YYDKDF (reference sequence). Between the trimmed V and J ends, which lost 3 bases and 7 bases, there was a span of 18 bases. The CDR3 runs 16 residues. For the CDR3, the DNA is TGTGCCACCAGCAGCGACTCCGGGGGACGGGGTGAAAAACTGTTTTTT. This codes for CATSSDSGGRGEKLFF.

This chain links TRBV10-1 with TRBJ2-5; D gene unclear. Trimming stripped 6 bases from V and 7 bases from J, with 15 bases between. The CDR3 consists of 13 residues. CDR1 WNHNN and CDR2 SYGVQD come from the germline V gene (reference sequence). CDR3 sequence: CASRGPINGTQYF. As DNA, the CDR3 is TGCGCCAGCAGAGGACCCATAAACGGGACCCAGTACTTC.

This clone was seen a few times. The V gene is TRBV15, the J gene TRBJ1-1, with D maybe TRBD1 (5 bases). The V gene's germline CDR1 is LNHNV and CDR2 YYDKDF (reference sequence). The CDR3 covers 13 residues. V was shortened by 4 bases and J by 5 bases, with 11 bases between the two germline ends. Written as DNA, the CDR3 is TGTGCCACCAGCATTGGGGGTTATACTGAAGCTTTCTTT. Amino acid sequence: CATSIGGYTEAFF.

J is TRBJ1-2 and V is TRBV6-6; TRBD1 matches 8 bases. This CDR3 is built from 15 residues. The germline V gene encodes CDR1 MNHNY and CDR2 SVGAGI (reference sequence). The V and J ends lost 6 bases and 5 bases, in that order; junction bases with no gene match: 11. The CDR3 loop is CASSPQTGATYGYTF. The CDR3 nucleotides read TGTGCCAGCAGCCCCCAGACAGGGGCCACGTATGGCTACACCTTC.

This clone was found a few times. This specimen includes other DNA sequences encoding the same CDR3. The J gene is TRBJ2-7, the V gene TRBV6-1, with 8 bases fitting TRBD2. Germline CDR1 MNHNS, CDR2 SASEGT. V was pared by 4 bases and J by 0 bases, with 5 bases of the junction left unmatched. This CDR3 is built from 15 residues. The CDR3 spells CASSVGSGISYEQYF. The CDR3 DNA sequence: TGTGCCAGCAGTGTTGGTAGCGGGATCTCCTACGAGCAGTACTTC.

The genes are TRBV28 and TRBJ2-5, with 7 bases aligning to TRBD1. The J call may not be correct, given that the DNA end is closer to TRBJ2-7. The CDR3 is 15 amino acids. Germline values: CDR1 MDHEN, CDR2 SYDVKM. Written as DNA, the CDR3 is TGTGCCAGCACCCTCAGGGGGATGAGCTCCTACGAGCAGTACTTC. As protein: CASTLRGMSSYEQYF.

This clone was recorded only once. The same CDR3 is also encoded by other DNA sequences in this sample. J is TRBJ2-7 and V is TRBV4-1, with a possible D match to TRBD2 (6 bases). This CDR3 region has 17 residues. CDR1 and CDR2 from the germline V gene are MGHRA and YSYEKL. V was cut by 0 bases and J by 2 bases, with 17 bases left in between. The CDR3 region has the DNA TGCGCCAGCAGCCAAGAGGCGATAGCGGCCAGGCCCTACGAGCAGTACTTC. It codes for CASSQEAIAARPYEQYF.

The rearrangement links TRBV7-2 to TRBJ2-2; D is unclear. This CDR3 is built from 18 residues. Germline loops: CDR1 SGHTA, CDR2 FQGNSA. V was pared by 4 bases and J by 0 bases, with 18 bases between. For the CDR3, the DNA is TGTGCCAGCAGCTCCCCTCGACCCCCAAGGCCGAACACCGGGGAGCTGTTTTTT. It is translated as CASSSPRPPRPNTGELFF.

This clone was seen a single time. The chain recombines TRBV4-2 with TRBJ2-1, with 9 positions matching TRBD2. V lost 3 bases and J lost 6; bases outside the gene matches: 9. The CDR3 extends over 16 amino acids. Per germline, CDR1 LGHNA and CDR2 YNFKEQ. The DNA for the CDR3 is TGTGCCAGCAGCCACGCCATCGGCGGGGGGGCCAATGAGCAGTTCTTC. This encodes CASSHAIGGGANEQFF.

This chain connects TRBV28 to TRBJ2-2; TRBD1 or TRBD2 may be the D gene (5 bases each). The CDR3 covers 16 residues. Germline values: CDR1 MDHEN, CDR2 SYDVKM. V lost 5 bases to trimming and J lost 1 base, with 14 bases between them. This chain's CDR3 is CASSNRDLMNTGELFF. The CDR3 DNA follows: TGTGCCAGCAGTAACCGGGACCTAATGAACACCGGGGAGCTGTTTTTT.

A single count supports this clone. The chain couples TRBV11-2 to TRBJ2-3; TRBD2 matches at 8 bases. This CDR3 spans 17 amino acids. V lost 2 bases to trimming and J lost 2 bases; unmatched junction nucleotides: 9. Germline V lookup: CDR1 SGHAT, CDR2 FQNNGV. The CDR3 protein is CASSLQPLAELTDTQYF. CDR3 DNA: TGTGCCAGCAGCTTACAACCACTAGCGGAGCTCACAGATACGCAGTATTTT.

This chain links TRBV15 with TRBJ2-1, with D perhaps matching TRBD2 (5 bases). The CDR3 has 15 amino acids. The germline V and J ends were trimmed by 0 bases and 7 bases, with 13 bases remaining between them. Germline assignment: CDR1 LNHNV and CDR2 YYDKDF (reference sequence). The CDR3, as DNA: TGTGCCACCAGCAGAGATTACTTAGCGCGAAATGAGCAGTTCTTC. It translates to CATSRDYLARNEQFF.

V usage is TRBV14 and J usage is TRBJ1-2; the D is unclear. The germline V and J ends were trimmed by 6 bases and 5 bases, with 13 bases remaining between them. Germline V lookup: CDR1 SGHDN, CDR2 FVKESK. This CDR3 has 13 residues. The CDR3 DNA is TGTGCCAGCAGTCCTCAGGAGGGATATGGCTACACCTTC. Translation: CASSPQEGYGYTF.

The chain links TRBV5-8 to TRBJ2-3; D gene unclear. Trimming cost V 4 bases and J 0 bases, with 9 bases left between them. The CDR3 runs 14 residues. CDR1 is SGHTS, CDR2 YDEGEE, per germline. CDR3 sequence (DNA): TGTGCCAGCAGCCCGGACGTTAGCACAGATACGCAGTATTTT. It yields the protein CASSPDVSTDTQYF.

This clone was detected once. V is TRBV4-2 and J is TRBJ1-5; 8 bases align to TRBD1. CDR1 and CDR2 from the germline V gene are LGHNA and YNFKEQ. This CDR3 is 16 amino acids long. Trimming at V came to 4 bases and at J to 4 bases, leaving 9 bases not matched to a gene. DNA for the CDR3: TGTGCCAGCAGCCGTATTATAAACAGGGGGAATCAGCCCCAGCATTTT. It specifies CASSRIINRGNQPQHF.

Comments on this clone: The same CDR3 is also encoded by other DNA sequences in this sample. The chain uses TRBV19 and TRBJ2-7; 7 positions agree with TRBD2. The germline V gene has CDR1 LNHDA and CDR2 SQIVND (reference sequence). This CDR3 has 14 residues. J was trimmed by 1 base and V by 3 bases; bases with no gene match: 3. For the CDR3, the DNA is TGTGCCAGTAGTATCGGCGGGGGATCCTACGAGCAGTACTTC. Its protein is CASSIGGGSYEQYF. The full variable domain, rest sourced from reference TRBV19 and TRBJ2-7, is DGGITQSPKYLFRKEGQNVTLSCEQNLNHDAMYWYRQDPGQGLRLIYYSQIVNDFQKGDIAEGYSVSREKKESFPLTVTSAQKNPTAFYLCASSIGGGSYEQYFGPGTRLTVT.

CDR3 in DNA: TGTGCCAGCAGCTTGGGGACTGGCTACACCTTC. Protein sequence: CASSLGTGYTF. The V and J genes are TRBV5-4 and TRBJ1-2; D is unclear. From germline, CDR1 is SGHNT and CDR2 YYREEE (reference sequence). This CDR3 spans 11 amino acids. V gave up 0 bases and J gave up 7 bases, with 4 bases separating them.

The rearrangement links TRBV11-3 to TRBJ2-7; D gene ambiguous. Germline CDR1 SGHNT, CDR2 YENEEA. V lost 1 base, J lost 2 bases, and 12 bases lay in between. This CDR3 is 15 amino acids long. Here the CDR3 reads CASSLAPGPPYEQYF. CDR3 DNA: TGTGCCAGCAGCTTAGCCCCAGGCCCCCCCTACGAGCAGTACTTC.

The gene calls are TRBV28 and TRBJ2-7; D is uncertain. The length of the CDR3 is 14 residues. The V and J ends lost 2 bases and 3 bases respectively, with 11 bases between them. CDR1 is MDHEN and CDR2 is SYDVKM in the germline V gene. CDR3 sequence: CASSLEGRLYEQYF. CDR3 DNA sequence: TGTGCCAGCAGTTTAGAAGGGCGCCTCTACGAGCAGTACTTC.

The chain links TRBV6-5 to TRBJ2-7; a possible D gene is TRBD2 (5 bases). Germline CDR1 and CDR2: MNHEY and SVGAGI. V was clipped by 6 bases and J by 0 bases, with 15 bases between them. The length of the CDR3 is 15 residues. The CDR3 loop reads CASSPFRGLSYEQYF. The CDR3 nucleotides are TGTGCCAGCAGCCCCTTTCGCGGGCTCTCCTACGAGCAGTACTTC.

The V gene is TRBV7-9, the J gene TRBJ1-1; D uncertain. V lost 5 bases and J lost 1, with 17 bases in between. This CDR3 has 16 amino acids. The germline gives CDR1 SEHNR, CDR2 FQNEAQ (reference sequence). The CDR3 here is CASSPRPLEPNTEAFF. The CDR3 nucleotides are TGTGCCAGCAGCCCCCGCCCCTTGGAGCCGAACACTGAAGCTTTCTTT.

By share, this clone ranks as medium-sized. The J gene is TRBJ1-6, the V gene TRBV30; a weak D match, TRBD1 (6 bases). The CDR3 has 13 residues. In germline, CDR1 is GTSNPN, CDR2 SVGIG (reference sequence). The germline V and J ends were trimmed by 2 bases and 7 bases, with 9 bases remaining between them. This CDR3 reads CAWSLDRNSPLHF. As DNA, the CDR3 is TGTGCCTGGAGTTTGGACAGAAATTCACCCCTCCACTTT.

The chain joins TRBV6-5 to TRBJ2-3; no reliable D call. This CDR3 is built from 15 residues. Trimming took off 6 bases at V and 2 bases at J, with 15 bases between the two ends. CDR1 is MNHEY, CDR2 SVGAGI, per germline. The CDR3 region has the DNA TGTGCCAGCAGCTCCGCCAGTTTCCTCACAGATACGCAGTATTTT. This sequence encodes CASSSASFLTDTQYF.